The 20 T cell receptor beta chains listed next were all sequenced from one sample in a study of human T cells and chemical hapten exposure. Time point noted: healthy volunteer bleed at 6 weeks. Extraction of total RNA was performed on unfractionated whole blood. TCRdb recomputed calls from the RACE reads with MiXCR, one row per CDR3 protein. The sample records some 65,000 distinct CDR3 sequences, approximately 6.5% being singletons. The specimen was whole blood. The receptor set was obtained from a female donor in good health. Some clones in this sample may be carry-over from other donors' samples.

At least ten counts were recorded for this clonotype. The CDR3 reads CASGQWDTQYF. The DNA for the CDR3 is TGTGCCAGCGGCCAATGGGATACGCAGTATTTT. The rearrangement joins TRBV2 to TRBJ2-3; no definite D call. Germline assignment: CDR1 SNHLY and CDR2 FYNNEI. CDR3 length: 11 amino acids. The V and J ends lost 8 bases and 6 bases respectively, with 9 bases between them. The full variable domain, in which reference TRBV2 and TRBJ2-3 provide the parts outside the CDR3, is EPEVTQTPSHQVTQMGQEVILRCVPISNHLYFYWYRQILGQKVEFLVSFYNNEISEKSEIFDDQFSVERPDGSNFTLKIRSTKLEDSAMYFCASGQWDTQYFGPGTRLTVL.

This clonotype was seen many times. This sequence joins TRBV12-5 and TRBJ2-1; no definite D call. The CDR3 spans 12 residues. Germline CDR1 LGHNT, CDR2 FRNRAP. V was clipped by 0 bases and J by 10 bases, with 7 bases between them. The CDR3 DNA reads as TGTGCTAGTGGTTTGGTAGAACGGGAGCAGTTCTTC. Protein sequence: CASGLVEREQFF.

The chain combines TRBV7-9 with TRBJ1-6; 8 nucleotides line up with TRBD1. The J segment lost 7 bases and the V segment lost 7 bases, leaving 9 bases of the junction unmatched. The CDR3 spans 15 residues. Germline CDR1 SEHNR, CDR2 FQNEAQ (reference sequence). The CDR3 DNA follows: TGTGCCAGCACCTCATCGGACAGGGCGAATTCACCCCTCCACTTT. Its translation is CASTSSDRANSPLHF.

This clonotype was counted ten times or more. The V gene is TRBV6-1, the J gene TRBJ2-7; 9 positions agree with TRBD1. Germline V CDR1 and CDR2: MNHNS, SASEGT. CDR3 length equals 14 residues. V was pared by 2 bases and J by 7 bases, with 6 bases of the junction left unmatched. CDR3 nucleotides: TGTGCCAGCAGTGAAACGGACAGGGGTTATGAGCAGTACTTC. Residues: CASSETDRGYEQYF.

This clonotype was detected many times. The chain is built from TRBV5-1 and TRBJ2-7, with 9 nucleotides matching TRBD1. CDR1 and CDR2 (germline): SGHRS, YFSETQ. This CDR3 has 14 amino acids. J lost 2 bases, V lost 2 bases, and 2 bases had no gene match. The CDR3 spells CASSLTGGAYEQYF. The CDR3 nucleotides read TGCGCCAGCAGCTTAACAGGGGGCGCCTACGAGCAGTACTTC. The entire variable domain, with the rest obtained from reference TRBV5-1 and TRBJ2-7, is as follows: KAGVTQTPRYLIKTRGQQVTLSCSPISGHRSVSWYQQTPGQGLQFLFEYFSETQRNKGNFPGRFSGRQFSNSRSEMNVSTLELGDSALYLCASSLTGGAYEQYFGPGTRLTVT.

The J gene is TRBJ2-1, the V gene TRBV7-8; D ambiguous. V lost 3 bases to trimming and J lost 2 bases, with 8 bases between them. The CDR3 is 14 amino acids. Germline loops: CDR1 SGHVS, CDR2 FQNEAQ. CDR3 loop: CASSFLSTYNEQFF. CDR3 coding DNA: TGTGCCAGCAGCTTTTTGTCTACCTACAATGAGCAGTTCTTC.

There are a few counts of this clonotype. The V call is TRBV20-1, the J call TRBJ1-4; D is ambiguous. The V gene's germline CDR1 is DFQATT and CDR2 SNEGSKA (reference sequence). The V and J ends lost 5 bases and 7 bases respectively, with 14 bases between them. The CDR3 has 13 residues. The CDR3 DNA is TGCAGTGCTCCTCCCCCCCCTGGTGAAAAACTGTTTTTT. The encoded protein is CSAPPPPGEKLFF.

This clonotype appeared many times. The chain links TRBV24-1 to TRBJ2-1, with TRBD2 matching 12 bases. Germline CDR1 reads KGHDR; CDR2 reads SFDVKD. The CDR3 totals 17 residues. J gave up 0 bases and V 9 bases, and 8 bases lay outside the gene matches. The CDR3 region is CATEKGLAGSSYNEQFF. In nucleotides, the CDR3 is TGTGCCACCGAAAAGGGACTAGCGGGCAGCTCCTACAATGAGCAGTTCTTC.

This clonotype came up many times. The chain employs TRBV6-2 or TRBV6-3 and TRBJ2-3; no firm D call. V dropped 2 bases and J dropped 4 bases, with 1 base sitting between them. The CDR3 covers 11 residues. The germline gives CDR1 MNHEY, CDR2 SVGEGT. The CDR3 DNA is TGTGCCAGCAGTTACCCAGATACGCAGTATTTT. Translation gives CASSYPDTQYF.

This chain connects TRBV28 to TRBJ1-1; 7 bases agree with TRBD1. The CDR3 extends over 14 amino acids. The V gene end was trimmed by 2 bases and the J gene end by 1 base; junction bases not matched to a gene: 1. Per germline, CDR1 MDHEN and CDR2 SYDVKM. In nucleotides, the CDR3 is TGTGCCAGCAGTTTACGACAGGGGAACACTGAAGCTTTCTTT. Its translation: CASSLRQGNTEAFF. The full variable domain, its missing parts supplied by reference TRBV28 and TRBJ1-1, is DVKVTQSSRYLVKRTGEKVFLECVQDMDHENMFWYRQDPGLGLRLIYFSYDVKMKEKGDIPEGYSVSREKKERFSLILESASTNQTSMYLCASSLRQGNTEAFFGQGTRLTVV.

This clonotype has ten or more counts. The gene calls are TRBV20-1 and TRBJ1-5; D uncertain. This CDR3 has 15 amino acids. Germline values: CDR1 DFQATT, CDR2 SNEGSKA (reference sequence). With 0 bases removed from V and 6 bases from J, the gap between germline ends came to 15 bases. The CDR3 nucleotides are TGCAGTGCTAGAGAGGTAGGCGGGGTGGGTCAGCCCCAGCATTTT. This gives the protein CSAREVGGVGQPQHF.

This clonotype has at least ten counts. CDR3 amino acids: CASSFGNEYNEQFF. For the CDR3, the DNA is TGTGCCAGCAGTTTCGGCAACGAATACAATGAGCAGTTCTTC. V usage is TRBV12-3 or TRBV12-4 and J usage is TRBJ2-1; D not resolved. Trimming removed 3 bases at V and 4 bases at J, with 10 bases between. The CDR3 is 14 amino acids.

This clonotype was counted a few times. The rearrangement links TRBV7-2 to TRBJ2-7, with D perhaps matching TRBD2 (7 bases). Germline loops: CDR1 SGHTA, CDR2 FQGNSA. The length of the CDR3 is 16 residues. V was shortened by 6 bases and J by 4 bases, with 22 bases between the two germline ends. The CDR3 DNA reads TGTGCCAGCAGTTCCGGCCGGGGGGCATCCTATTACGAGCAGTACTTC. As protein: CASSSGRGASYYEQYF.

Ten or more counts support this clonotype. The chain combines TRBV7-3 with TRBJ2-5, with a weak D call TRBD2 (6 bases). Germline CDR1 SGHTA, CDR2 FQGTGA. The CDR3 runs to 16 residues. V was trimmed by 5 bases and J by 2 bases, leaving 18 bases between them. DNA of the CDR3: TGTGCCAGCAGCCCGTGGGGGATGGCGGGACAAGAGACCCAGTACTTC. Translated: CASSPWGMAGQETQYF.

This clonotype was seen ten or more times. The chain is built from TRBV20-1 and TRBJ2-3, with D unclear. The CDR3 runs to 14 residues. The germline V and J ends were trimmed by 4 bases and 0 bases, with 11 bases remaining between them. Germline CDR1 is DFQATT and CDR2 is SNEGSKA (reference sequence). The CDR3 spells CSANPYQSTDTQYF. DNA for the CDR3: TGCAGTGCTAATCCATACCAGAGCACAGATACGCAGTATTTT.

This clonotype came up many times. The CDR3 is CASSDGLAHTKNIQYF. The CDR3 DNA is TGTGCCAGCAGTGATGGGCTAGCACACACCAAAAACATTCAGTACTTC. The rearrangement joins TRBV2 to TRBJ2-4; TRBD2 might be the D (5 bases). Trimming cost V 3 bases and J 2 bases, with 14 bases left between them. Per germline, CDR1 SNHLY and CDR2 FYNNEI. This CDR3 contains 16 residues.

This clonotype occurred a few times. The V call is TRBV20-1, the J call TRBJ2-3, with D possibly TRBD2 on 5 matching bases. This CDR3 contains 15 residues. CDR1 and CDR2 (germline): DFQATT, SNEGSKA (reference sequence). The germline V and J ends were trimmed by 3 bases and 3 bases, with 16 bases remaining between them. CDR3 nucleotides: TGCAGTGCTAGTCAACTAGTCTTAGCAACAGATACGCAGTATTTT. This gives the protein CSASQLVLATDTQYF.

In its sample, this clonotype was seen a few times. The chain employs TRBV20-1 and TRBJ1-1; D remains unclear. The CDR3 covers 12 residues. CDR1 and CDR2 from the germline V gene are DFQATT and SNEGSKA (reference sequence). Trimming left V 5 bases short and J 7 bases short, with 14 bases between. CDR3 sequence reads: CSAPRNVDEAFF. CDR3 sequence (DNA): TGCAGTGCTCCCAGGAACGTGGATGAAGCTTTCTTT.

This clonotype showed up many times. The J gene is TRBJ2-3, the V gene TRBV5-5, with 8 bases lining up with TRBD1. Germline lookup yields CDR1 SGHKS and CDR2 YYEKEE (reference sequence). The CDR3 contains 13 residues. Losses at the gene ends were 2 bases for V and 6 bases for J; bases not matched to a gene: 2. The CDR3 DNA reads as TGTGCCAGCAGCTTACAGGGGGTCGATACGCAGTATTTT. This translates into CASSLQGVDTQYF.

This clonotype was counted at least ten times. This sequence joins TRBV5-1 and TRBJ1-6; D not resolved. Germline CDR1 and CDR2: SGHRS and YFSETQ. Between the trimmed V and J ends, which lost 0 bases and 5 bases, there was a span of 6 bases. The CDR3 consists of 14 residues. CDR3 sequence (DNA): TGCGCCAGCAGCTTGGGAGGAGATAATTCACCCCTCCACTTT. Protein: CASSLGGDNSPLHF.